These 10 T cell receptor beta chains were sequenced from one sample in a study of blood T cells in healthy people across ages. A sample-barcoded 5' primer and a J-beta primer mix were used in a second PCR of about 6 to 12 cycles. MiXCR, applied by TCRdb to the 5' RACE reads, yields one record per CDR3 protein. The sample contains some 700,000 distinct CDR3 sequences, 22% of which appear only once. The sample was blood. The source of these receptors is a man between 65 and 85 years old in good health.

This chain uses TRBV6-5 with TRBJ1-1; D ambiguous. V lost 0 bases and J lost 4, with 12 bases in between. Germline CDR1 is MNHEY and CDR2 is SVGAGI. There are 15 residues in the CDR3. Here the CDR3 DNA reads TGTGCCAGCAGTTACTCGGCAGTTGATGGCACTGAAGCTTTCTTT. This codes for CASSYSAVDGTEAFF.

V gene TRBV5-1 combines with J gene TRBJ2-4; D unresolved. Germline assignment: CDR1 SGHRS and CDR2 YFSETQ. V shed 4 bases and J shed 3 bases, with 8 bases lying between them. The CDR3 is made up of 13 amino acids. CDR3 coding DNA: TGCGCCAGCAGCCCTCTCGGCAAAAACATTCAGTACTTC. As protein: CASSPLGKNIQYF.

There are a few counts of this clonotype. The V call is TRBV12-5, the J call TRBJ2-3, with 7 bases lining up with TRBD1. This CDR3 is built from 14 residues. Germline CDR1 is LGHNT and CDR2 is FRNRAP. J lost 2 bases, V lost 4 bases, and 3 bases had no gene match. The DNA for the CDR3 is TGTGCTAGTGGTTCGGGACAGCTCACAGATACGCAGTATTTT. Amino acid sequence: CASGSGQLTDTQYF. Using reference TRBV12-5 and TRBJ2-3 for the parts outside the CDR3, the full variable domain is DARVTQTPRHKVTEMGQEVTMRCQPILGHNTVFWYRQTMMQGLELLAYFRNRAPLDDSGMPKDRFSAEMPDATLATLKIQPSEPRDSAVYFCASGSGQLTDTQYFGPGTRLTVL.

The chain joins TRBV7-3 to TRBJ2-1, with TRBD2 matching over 9 bases. Trimming at V came to 5 bases and at J to 9 bases, leaving 11 bases not matched to a gene. The V gene's germline CDR1 is SGHTA and CDR2 FQGTGA. The CDR3 is 15 residues long. The CDR3 coding sequence is TGTGCCAGCAGCCTAATAGCGGGAGCCACCTTTGAGCAGTTCTTC. Protein product: CASSLIAGATFEQFF.

This clonotype has just a few counts. V and J are TRBV5-1 and TRBJ1-3; TRBD1 aligns across 7 bases. The CDR3 has 15 residues. V gave up 4 bases and J gave up 4 bases; unmatched junction bases: 8. Germline-derived CDR1 and CDR2 are SGHRS and YFSETQ. CDR3 sequence reads: CASSTDRMTGNTIYF. CDR3 bases: TGCGCCAGCAGCACGGACAGGATGACCGGAAACACCATATATTTT.

This clonotype was counted once. The chain has TRBV20-1 and TRBJ2-3, with a tentative D call TRBD1 (5 bases). The CDR3 sequence is 12 residues long. CDR1 and CDR2 (germline): DFQATT, SNEGSKA (reference sequence). Between the trimmed V and J ends, which lost 8 bases and 4 bases, there was a span of 13 bases. CDR3 sequence: CSTTIGADTQYF. The CDR3 DNA reads TGCAGTACCACTATAGGGGCAGATACGCAGTATTTT.

The chain recombines TRBV3-1 with TRBJ2-2; D perhaps matches TRBD2 (6 bases). The ends were cut back, 4 bases at V and 7 bases at J, with 7 bases in the middle. In germline, CDR1 is LGHDT, CDR2 YNNKEL (reference sequence). The CDR3 is 12 amino acids. CDR3 nucleotide sequence: TGTGCCAGCAGCCGGGGGGACGGGGAGCTGTTTTTT. It is translated as CASSRGDGELFF.

This clonotype was detected a few times. The chain links TRBV12-3 or TRBV12-4 to TRBJ2-7; 13 positions agree with TRBD2. V shed 3 bases, J shed 3 bases, and the junction held 2 bases outside the gene matches. This CDR3 spans 15 amino acids. CDR3 sequence: CASSLGTSGNYEQYV. CDR3 nucleotide sequence: TGTGCCAGCAGTTTGGGGACTAGCGGGAACTACGAGCAGTACGTC.

This chain connects TRBV20-1 to TRBJ2-3; tentative D call: TRBD2 (6 bases). Germline assignment: CDR1 DFQATT and CDR2 SNEGSKA (reference sequence). Trimming left V 1 base short and J 2 bases short, with 16 bases between. This CDR3 region has 16 residues. CDR3 nucleotide sequence: TGCAGTGCTAGAGGATTCGCGGGGTTAGCCACAGATACGCAGTATTTT. Encoded protein: CSARGFAGLATDTQYF.

The rearrangement uses TRBV18 and TRBJ1-4; the D is unclear. This CDR3 region has 17 residues. In germline, CDR1 is KGHSH, CDR2 LQKENI. Trimming took off 6 bases at V and 0 bases at J, with 17 bases between the two ends. The CDR3 DNA reads TGTGCCAGCTCCCCCTCGGACGGTCTTGCAACTAATGAAAAACTGTTTTTT. It yields the protein CASSPSDGLATNEKLFF.